One and the same sample provided the 25 T cell receptor beta chains below, sequenced in a study of vaccination effects on CD4 cells after COVID-19. Ahead of sequencing, the ViraFEST assay grew antigen-specific CD4+ T cells using viral peptide pools. At the end of around 11 days of culture, CD4+ T cells were isolated. Vaccinees lacked prior SARS-CoV-2 infection and tested negative for nucleocapsid antibodies. Using immunoSEQ multiplex PCR, the repertoire was profiled, and TCRdb retains in-frame clones only, with some absent. The sample includes tens of thousands of clones, 65% to 80% of them seen just once. These receptors are not linked to any known antigen. The sequences come from CD4+ T cells from PBMCs cultured with HCoV-NL63 spike peptides, collected before COVID-19 vaccination. Receptors originate from a human donor who received a COVID-19 vaccine.

This clone was observed a handful of times. J is TRBJ1-1 and V is TRBV18; no firm D call. Trimming pared 3 bases from V and 4 bases from J, leaving 9 bases between. CDR3 length: 13 amino acids. Germline V gene sequence: CDR1 KGHSH, CDR2 LQKENI. The CDR3 loop reads CASSPNFSTEAFF. CDR3 in DNA: TGTGCCAGCTCACCCAACTTTTCCACTGAAGCTTTCTTT.

CDR3 protein: CASSGWGIQPQHF. The CDR3, as DNA: TGTGCCAGCAGTGGGTGGGGGATTCAGCCCCAGCATTTT. The V and J genes are TRBV6-4 and TRBJ1-5, with D possibly TRBD1 on 5 matching bases. CDR1 is MRHNA and CDR2 is SNTAGT in the germline V gene. V lost 4 bases and J lost 6, with 10 bases in between. The CDR3 consists of 13 residues.

This clone was found once. V gene TRBV9 combines with J gene TRBJ2-3; D remains ambiguous. V was clipped by 4 bases and J by 0 bases, with 12 bases between them. The germline V gene has CDR1 SGDLS and CDR2 YYNGEE. The CDR3 is made up of 15 amino acids. As DNA, the CDR3 is TGTGCCAGCAGCCCCAAGAATCCTAGCACAGATACGCAGTATTTT. Residues: CASSPKNPSTDTQYF.

This chain connects TRBV30 to TRBJ1-5; no firm D call. The length of the CDR3 is 12 residues. V dropped 5 bases and J dropped 4 bases, with 9 bases sitting between them. CDR1 and CDR2 from the germline V gene are GTSNPN and SVGIG (reference sequence). The CDR3 spells CAWGPMNQPQHF. CDR3 sequence (DNA): TGTGCCTGGGGACCGATGAATCAGCCCCAGCATTTT.

This clone has just one count. The V call is TRBV30, the J call TRBJ1-1, with D hard to call. Deletions cut 5 bases from V and 2 bases from J, with 9 bases between. The CDR3 extends over 12 amino acids. CDR1 and CDR2 from the germline V gene are GTSNPN and SVGIG (reference sequence). In DNA, the CDR3 is TGTGCCTGGGAGCTCCATAACACTGAAGCTTTCTTT. Its translation is CAWELHNTEAFF.

The chain links TRBV13 to TRBJ2-5, with 8 bases aligning to TRBD2. The V gene end was trimmed by 2 bases and the J gene end by 6 bases; junction bases not matched to a gene: 2. CDR1 PRHDT and CDR2 FYEKMQ come from the germline V gene (reference sequence). This CDR3 region has 13 residues. The chain's CDR3 is CASSLRGGKTQYF. CDR3 DNA: TGTGCCAGCAGCTTACGGGGGGGCAAGACCCAGTACTTC.

The genes are TRBV6-1 and TRBJ1-5, with D possibly TRBD1 on 5 matching bases. The V end was cut by 3 bases, the J end by 1 base, with 13 bases between. The CDR3 is 16 amino acids. Germline V gene sequence: CDR1 MNHNS, CDR2 SASEGT. This chain's CDR3 is CASSDRGGASNQPQHF. The CDR3 coding sequence is TGTGCCAGCAGTGACCGTGGAGGGGCGAGCAATCAGCCCCAGCATTTT.

This clone was seen more than once but under ten times. J is TRBJ2-3 and V is TRBV24-1; D unresolved. There are 14 residues in the CDR3. Germline lookup yields CDR1 KGHDR and CDR2 SFDVKD. Trimming removed 2 bases at V and 1 base at J, with 6 bases between. The CDR3, as DNA: TGTGCCACCAGTGATTCTCGGGGCACAGATACGCAGTATTTT. Amino acids: CATSDSRGTDTQYF.

The CDR3 coding sequence is TGTGCCAGCAGCCCTGGGGGGAGCGGGGAGCAGTACGTC. Its translation: CASSPGGSGEQYV. The chain is built from TRBV6-2 or TRBV6-3 and TRBJ2-7, with D maybe TRBD2 (6 bases). Between the trimmed V and J ends, which lost 6 bases and 7 bases, there was a span of 16 bases. CDR3 length: 13 residues. Germline CDR1 MNHEY, CDR2 SVGEGT.

This clone ranks as medium-sized. This chain joins TRBV3-1 (or the pseudogene TRBV3-2) and TRBJ1-1; D is perhaps TRBD1 (6 bases). The germline V gene has CDR1 LGHDT and CDR2 YNNKEL (reference sequence). V was trimmed by 3 bases and J by 1 base, leaving 9 bases between them. The CDR3 contains 14 residues. The CDR3 sequence is CASSHDRRNTEAFF. The CDR3 nucleotides are TGTGCCAGCAGCCACGACAGGAGGAACACTGAAGCTTTCTTT.

This chain joins TRBV19 and TRBJ2-3, with TRBD2 identical over 8 bases. The CDR3 extends over 15 amino acids. Unmatched junction bases numbered 4, after V lost 3 bases and J lost 2 bases. The germline V gene encodes CDR1 LNHDA and CDR2 SQIVND (reference sequence). The CDR3 here is CASSITAGVTDTQYF. As DNA, the CDR3 is TGTGCCAGTAGTATCACAGCGGGGGTCACAGATACGCAGTATTTT.

This clone occurred a few times. This chain joins TRBV6-5 and TRBJ1-5; no clear D gene. The V end lost 0 bases, the J end lost 7 bases, and 10 bases lay between the germline ends. CDR1 is MNHEY, CDR2 SVGAGI, per germline. The CDR3 length is 14 residues. The CDR3 sequence is CASSYSGPRQPQHF. CDR3 sequence (DNA): TGTGCCAGCAGTTACTCCGGCCCGAGACAGCCCCAGCATTTT.

V gene TRBV28 combines with J gene TRBJ2-7; maybe TRBD1 (6 bases). Trimming pared 6 bases from V and 2 bases from J, leaving 11 bases between. CDR3 length: 13 amino acids. In germline, CDR1 is MDHEN, CDR2 SYDVKM. The CDR3 sequence is CASSRGPPYEQYV. CDR3 nucleotides: TGTGCCAGCAGCAGGGGACCTCCCTACGAGCAGTACGTC.

This clone was found once. J is TRBJ1-4 and V is TRBV19; D gene uncertain. Trimming removed 4 bases at V and 0 bases at J, with 9 bases between. The germline V gene has CDR1 LNHDA and CDR2 SQIVND (reference sequence). CDR3 size: 15 residues. The CDR3 sequence is CASSSPRATNEKLFF. The CDR3 nucleotides are TGTGCCAGTAGTAGTCCCCGAGCAACTAATGAAAAACTGTTTTTT.

The genes are TRBV11-1 and TRBJ1-1, with a possible D match to TRBD1 (6 bases). The CDR3 covers 14 residues. The germline CDR1 and CDR2 sequences are SGHAT and FQDESV (reference sequence). Trimming took 0 bases from V and 5 from J, leaving 10 bases between them. CDR3 in amino acids: CASSLALRGTEAFF. The DNA for the CDR3 is TGTGCCAGCAGCTTAGCGTTAAGGGGGACTGAAGCTTTCTTT.

The chain carries TRBV7-9 and TRBJ1-1; D gene unclear. From germline, CDR1 is SEHNR and CDR2 FQNEAQ (reference sequence). The length of the CDR3 is 15 residues. V gave up 1 base and J gave up 0 bases, with 9 bases separating them. CDR3 sequence: CASSLEVLMNTEAFF. CDR3 coding DNA: TGTGCCAGCAGCTTAGAGGTTCTCATGAACACTGAAGCTTTCTTT.

The chain combines TRBV27 with TRBJ1-1; D call uncertain. Per germline, CDR1 MNHEY and CDR2 SMNVEV (reference sequence). The CDR3 runs to 11 residues. Trimming cost V 4 bases and J 11 bases, with 11 bases left between them. The CDR3, as DNA: TGTGCCAGCAGTTCTCGCTCCTCCGCTTTCTTT. It specifies CASSSRSSAFF.

The gene calls are TRBV10-2 and TRBJ2-7; 10 nucleotides line up with TRBD2. The CDR3 sequence is 13 residues long. Germline CDR1 and CDR2: WSHSY and SAAADI. V trimming: 6 bases; J trimming: 6 bases; junction bases outside the gene matches: 5. DNA for the CDR3: TGCGCCAGCAGGCAAGCGGGGGGGGGCGAGCAGTACGTC. Encoded protein: CASRQAGGGEQYV.

This clone was recorded a few times. One end of the junction varies from germline; a read error may be responsible. The genes are TRBV2 and TRBJ1-2; D not resolved. CDR3 length: 9 residues. The germline CDR1 and CDR2 sequences are SNHLY and FYNNEI. The CDR3: CASSERSGF. CDR3 sequence (DNA): TGTGCCAGCAGTGAAAGGTCGGGGTTC.

The chain carries TRBV7-9 and TRBJ2-5, with D tentatively TRBD1 (6 bases). Germline loops: CDR1 SEHNR, CDR2 FQNEAQ (reference sequence). The CDR3 loop spans 15 amino acids. Trimming left V 3 bases short and J 4 bases short, with 15 bases between. CDR3 nucleotides: TGTGCCAGCAGCTTCACGCAGGGGCCCGGAGAGACCCAGTACTTC. Translating it yields CASSFTQGPGETQYF.

The chain carries TRBV19 and TRBJ1-1; D ambiguous. Germline CDR1 and CDR2: LNHDA and SQIVND (reference sequence). The CDR3 loop spans 13 amino acids. V was shortened by 0 bases and J by 5 bases, with 7 bases between the two germline ends. Here the CDR3 reads CASSIDRGTEAFF. For the CDR3, the DNA is TGTGCCAGTAGTATAGATCGGGGTACTGAAGCTTTCTTT.

J is TRBJ2-7 and V is TRBV5-1; TRBD1 matches at 9 bases. Germline assignment: CDR1 SGHRS and CDR2 YFSETQ. V was pared by 0 bases and J by 7 bases, with 5 bases of the junction left unmatched. The CDR3 extends over 14 amino acids. The CDR3 here is CASSLVTGGEEQYV. The CDR3 DNA reads as TGCGCCAGCAGCTTGGTGACAGGGGGTGAGGAGCAGTACGTC.

DNA for the CDR3: TGTGCCTGCACCCCCGGGACCACACAAGAGACCCAGTACTTC. It encodes CACTPGTTQETQYF. The J gene is TRBJ2-5, the V gene TRBV7-8; D possibly uses TRBD1 or TRBD2 (5 bases each). This CDR3 is built from 14 residues. Trimming took off 11 bases at V and 2 bases at J, with 18 bases between the two ends. CDR1 is SGHVS and CDR2 is FQNEAQ in the germline V gene.

The chain links TRBV6-5 to TRBJ2-4; no clear D. This CDR3 is 15 amino acids long. With 6 bases removed from V and 5 bases from J, the gap between germline ends came to 17 bases. CDR1 is MNHEY and CDR2 is SVGAGI in the germline V gene. The CDR3 reads CASRQTHILENIQYF. CDR3 nucleotides: TGTGCCAGCAGGCAGACCCACATATTGGAAAACATTCAGTACTTC.

The J gene is TRBJ2-5, the V gene TRBV12-5; D unclear. This CDR3 is built from 15 residues. V was pared by 0 bases and J by 1 base, with 9 bases between. CDR1 and CDR2 from the germline V gene are LGHNT and FRNRAP. DNA for the CDR3: TGTGCTAGTGGTTTGGTAATGAGGAGCCAAGAGACCCAGTACTTC. This translates into CASGLVMRSQETQYF.